These 20 T cell receptor beta chains were all obtained from the same sample, sequenced in a study of early T cells in non-severe SARS-CoV-2 infection. TCRdb re-called the 5' RACE reads through MiXCR, storing one row per CDR3 protein. The table shows tens of thousands of distinct CDR3 sequences, with about 5.3% occurring only once. The specimen comprised whole blood, sampled at baseline. These receptors were obtained from an adult who was a healthcare worker with PCR-confirmed SARS-CoV-2 infection or an uninfected control (not recorded which).

This sequence joins TRBV10-1 and TRBJ2-2, with D unclear. The CDR3 sequence is 16 residues long. Germline loops: CDR1 WNHNN, CDR2 SYGVQD (reference sequence). Trimming took off 3 bases at V and 3 bases at J, with 14 bases between the two ends. The CDR3 DNA reads TGCGCCAGCAGTGACGGTGGGCTGGCCTACACCGGGGAGCTGTTTTTT. Its protein is CASSDGGLAYTGELFF.

Many counts were recorded for this clonotype. V and J are TRBV6-6 and TRBJ1-1; a possible D gene is TRBD1 (5 bases). The V and J ends lost 5 bases and 1 base respectively, with 8 bases between them. This CDR3 is built from 13 residues. CDR1 and CDR2 from the germline V gene are MNHNY and SVGAGI (reference sequence). This CDR3 reads CASSNGQNTEAFF. The DNA of the CDR3 is TGTGCCAGCAGTAACGGACAGAACACTGAAGCTTTCTTT.

The J gene is TRBJ1-2, the V gene TRBV21-1; TRBD1 was called by the table and not checked on the DNA. TRBV21-1 is a listed pseudogene. The CDR3 length is 17 residues. The CDR3 here is CASSNPCGRPHYYGYTF. The CDR3 region has the DNA TGTGCCAGCAGCAACCCTTGCGGCCGGCCCCACTACTATGGCTACACCTTC.

This clonotype was detected ten times or more. This sequence joins TRBV6-4 and TRBJ2-2; D ambiguous. Germline V gives CDR1 MRHNA, CDR2 SNTAGT. The V gene lost 3 bases and the J gene lost 2 bases, with 13 bases spanning the gap. The CDR3 spans 16 residues. CDR3 nucleotide sequence: TGTGCCAGCAGTGAAGCCCAGCGCGACAACACCGGGGAGCTGTTTTTT. The encoded protein is CASSEAQRDNTGELFF.

This clonotype has a count of ten or more. The chain uses TRBV28 and TRBJ1-4, with 8 bases identical to TRBD1. The CDR3 totals 16 residues. V lost 7 bases, J lost 8 bases, and 15 bases stayed unmatched. Germline V CDR1 and CDR2: MDHEN, SYDVKM. CDR3 coding DNA: TGTGCCAGCACTCGCTCCCAGGGGGCGGGAAAGGAAAAACTGTTTTTT. This sequence encodes CASTRSQGAGKEKLFF. Combining the CDR3 with reference TRBV28 and TRBJ1-4 gives the whole variable domain DVKVTQSSRYLVKRTGEKVFLECVQDMDHENMFWYRQDPGLGLRLIYFSYDVKMKEKGDIPEGYSVSREKKERFSLILESASTNQTSMYLCASTRSQGAGKEKLFFGSGTQLSVL.

The sample holds many counts of this clonotype. This chain links TRBV20-1 with TRBJ2-7; D unclear. Deletions cut 0 bases from V and 2 bases from J, with 17 bases between. This CDR3 comprises 16 residues. Germline CDR1 is DFQATT and CDR2 is SNEGSKA (reference sequence). The CDR3 spells CSARDHSVGRAYEQYF. CDR3 in DNA: TGCAGTGCTAGAGATCACTCGGTAGGAAGGGCCTACGAGCAGTACTTC.

This rearrangement joins TRBV27 to TRBJ1-2, with 8 bases matching TRBD1. Losses at the gene ends were 5 bases for V and 8 bases for J; bases not matched to a gene: 16. There are 16 residues in the CDR3. Germline V gives CDR1 MNHEY, CDR2 SMNVEV (reference sequence). CDR3 coding DNA: TGTGCCAGCAGTCCCAATCTAAGGACAGGGAAAAGAGGCTACACCTTC. Encoded protein: CASSPNLRTGKRGYTF.

This clonotype has at least ten counts. The chain links TRBV28 to TRBJ2-3; D is unclear. V was shortened by 7 bases and J by 1 base, with 15 bases between the two germline ends. The CDR3 has 15 residues. From germline, CDR1 is MDHEN and CDR2 SYDVKM. The CDR3 bases are TGTGCCAGCACCCTCCCCGGCACAGGCACAGATACGCAGTATTTT. Its translation is CASTLPGTGTDTQYF.

The sample holds many counts of this clonotype. This chain uses TRBV11-2 with TRBJ2-3; D unclear. This CDR3 has 19 amino acids. CDR1 is SGHAT and CDR2 is FQNNGV in the germline V gene. V was trimmed by 3 bases and J by 1 base, leaving 23 bases between them. The CDR3 DNA reads as TGTGCCAGCAGCTTGGGGATATTAGCAGAGGATATCCGCACAGATACGCAGTATTTT. It codes for CASSLGILAEDIRTDTQYF.

This clonotype was picked up many times. The chain combines TRBV30 with TRBJ2-2, with 7 nucleotides matching TRBD2. Germline V gene sequence: CDR1 GTSNPN, CDR2 SVGIG (reference sequence). This CDR3 has 15 residues. Trimming cost V 1 base and J 4 bases; bases outside gene matches: 6. CDR3 in DNA: TGTGCCTGGAGTGGGGCTAGCGGATTCACCGGGGAGCTGTTTTTT. Its protein product is CAWSGASGFTGELFF.

This clonotype was counted ten times or more. The rearrangement joins TRBV4-1 to TRBJ2-2; possibly TRBD2 for D (5 bases). V was shortened by 5 bases and J by 1 base, with 20 bases between the two germline ends. The CDR3 runs 18 residues. Germline CDR1 reads MGHRA; CDR2 reads YSYEKL. The CDR3 DNA follows: TGCGCCAGCAGCTCCCGGACTTCGGAGAACTGGAACACCGGGGAGCTGTTTTTT. The encoded protein is CASSSRTSENWNTGELFF.

This clonotype was seen repeatedly, ten times or more. The chain joins TRBV12-3 or TRBV12-4 to TRBJ2-1, with TRBD2 identical over 10 bases. The V segment lost 11 bases and the J segment 4 bases; nucleotides outside the gene matches: 11. The CDR3 is 15 residues long. The CDR3 spells CASGSGRVIYNEQFF. CDR3 in DNA: TGTGCCTCAGGCAGCGGGAGGGTGATATACAATGAGCAGTTCTTC.

This clonotype was seen more than once but under ten times. The chain couples TRBV12-3 or TRBV12-4 to TRBJ1-5; D gene uncertain. With 2 bases removed from V and 4 bases from J, the gap between germline ends came to 6 bases. The CDR3 runs 13 residues. CDR3 sequence reads: CASSLWDNQPQHF. CDR3 coding DNA: TGTGCCAGCAGTTTATGGGATAATCAGCCCCAGCATTTT.

This clonotype was found many times. The chain is built from TRBV3-1 and TRBJ1-1; D is possibly TRBD1 (5 bases). There are 17 residues in the CDR3. CDR1 is LGHDT and CDR2 is YNNKEL in the germline V gene (reference sequence). The germline V and J ends were trimmed by 0 bases and 3 bases, with 17 bases remaining between them. CDR3 protein: CASSQDRHPGGDTEAFF. Written as DNA, the CDR3 is TGTGCCAGCAGCCAAGATAGGCACCCGGGGGGGGACACTGAAGCTTTCTTT.

This clonotype appeared many times. The chain has TRBV6-2 or TRBV6-3 and TRBJ2-7, with a weak D call TRBD2 (5 bases). This CDR3 is 14 amino acids long. The germline gives CDR1 MNHEY, CDR2 SVGEGT. V was pared by 0 bases and J by 0 bases, with 6 bases between. The CDR3 sequence: CASSYSTTSYEQYF. CDR3 bases: TGTGCCAGCAGTTACTCGACTACCTCCTACGAGCAGTACTTC.

This clonotype was counted ten times or more. The V call is TRBV6-5, the J call TRBJ2-1; 8 nucleotides align to TRBD2. Germline V gives CDR1 MNHEY, CDR2 SVGAGI. There are 15 residues in the CDR3. Losses at the gene ends were 7 bases for V and 7 bases for J; bases not matched to a gene: 12. The CDR3 bases are TGTGCCAGCACTAAAAAAGCGGGAGCGGGTAATGAGCAGTTCTTC. This encodes CASTKKAGAGNEQFF.

This clonotype came up a few times. The chain is built from TRBV7-2 and TRBJ2-1; 8 bases are shared with TRBD2. The CDR3 extends over 15 amino acids. V was pared by 3 bases and J by 6 bases, with 7 bases of the junction left unmatched. CDR1 and CDR2 from the germline V gene are SGHTA and FQGNSA. In DNA, the CDR3 is TGTGCCAGCAGCTTTTATAGCGGGATATCCAATGAGCAGTTCTTC. Its translation is CASSFYSGISNEQFF.

This clonotype was seen repeatedly, ten times or more. The chain is built from TRBV15 and TRBJ1-1; the match to TRBD1 covers 7 bases. Germline V lookup: CDR1 LNHNV, CDR2 YYDKDF (reference sequence). The CDR3 runs 16 residues. Trimming removed 3 bases from V and 1 base from J; junction bases left unmatched: 8. In DNA, the CDR3 is TGTGCCACCAGCAGGTTCGGACAGGAGAAGAACACTGAAGCTTTCTTT. Residues: CATSRFGQEKNTEAFF.

Ten or more counts support this clonotype. The V and J genes are TRBV20-1 and TRBJ1-5; D may be TRBD1 (5 bases). Trimming cost V 3 bases and J 5 bases, with 14 bases left between them. The CDR3 extends over 14 amino acids. The germline gives CDR1 DFQATT, CDR2 SNEGSKA (reference sequence). CDR3 sequence (DNA): TGCAGTGCTAGTTCAGTGGGGGACGATCAGCCCCAGCATTTT. It codes for CSASSVGDDQPQHF.

This clonotype appeared a few times. The rearrangement uses TRBV27 and TRBJ2-1; 11 bases align to TRBD2. This CDR3 has 15 residues. V gave up 4 bases and J gave up 4 bases; unmatched junction bases: 3. The germline V gene encodes CDR1 MNHEY and CDR2 SMNVEV (reference sequence). CDR3 region: CASSSIAGGYNEQFF. The CDR3 region has the DNA TGTGCCAGCAGTTCTATAGCGGGAGGGTACAATGAGCAGTTCTTC.